This entry is about one TCR beta chain. This CDR3 is built from 17 residues. Per the germline V gene, CDR1 is SGHRS and CDR2 is YFSETQ. Germline trimming cut 3 bases from V and 2 bases from J; bases unmatched to any gene: 12. This entry is derived from a study of blood T cell repertoires in COVID-19. Overall study context: The United States, Italy and Spain provided the acute and convalescent COVID-19 samples.

TCRdb's copy holds only in-frame clones and misses some; the assay was immunoSEQ multiplex PCR. The sample includes a few hundred thousand clones, around 87% of them seen just once. This receptor was obtained from a woman in her forties or fifties who had recovered from COVID-19. This chain joins TRBV5-1 and TRBJ2-3; 7 bases are shared with TRBD1. Sample: peripheral blood. The CDR3 region has the DNA TGCGCCAGCAGCTACGACGGGGACAGCCACTCCACAGATACGCAGTATTTT. Translation gives CASSYDGDSHSTDTQYF.